The 30 T cell receptor beta chains below all came from one sample that was sequenced in a study of identical twins. TCRdb reanalysed the 5' RACE reads using MiXCR and keeps one entry per CDR3 protein. The sample yields about 890,000 distinct CDR3 sequences, 9% to 15% seen once. Another study also made use of these data, one on yellow fever vaccine responses in identical twins.

Material: PBMCs. The source of these receptors is a woman in her late teens or twenties in good health.

This clonotype has only a few counts. This sequence joins TRBV20-1 and TRBJ2-7; weak D call: TRBD1 (5 bases). The germline gives CDR1 DFQATT, CDR2 SNEGSKA (reference sequence). Trimming removed 6 bases at V and 4 bases at J, with 19 bases between. CDR3 size: 14 residues. CDR3 loop: CSATLVGPGYEQYV. CDR3 sequence (DNA): TGCAGTGCCACCCTTGTGGGGCCTGGGTACGAGCAGTACGTC.

This clonotype was seen many times. The J gene is TRBJ1-2, the V gene TRBV5-6, with TRBD1 identical over 7 bases. The trim removed 0 bases at V and 2 bases at J, leaving 7 bases unmatched. The germline V gene encodes CDR1 SGHDT and CDR2 YYEEEE. This CDR3 spans 16 amino acids. The CDR3 DNA follows: TGTGCCAGCAGCTTGGTGGGAGGACAGGCCAACTATGGCTACACCTTC. Translated: CASSLVGGQANYGYTF.

This clonotype showed up many times. The chain uses TRBV12-3 or TRBV12-4 and TRBJ1-2; 9 nucleotides agree with TRBD1. This CDR3 has 15 residues. The V gene end was trimmed by 6 bases and the J gene end by 6 bases; junction bases not matched to a gene: 11. CDR3 protein: CASRQQGATFDGYTF. CDR3 coding DNA: TGTGCCAGCAGGCAACAGGGGGCTACTTTCGATGGCTACACCTTC.

This clonotype was counted between two and nine times. The rearrangement links TRBV12-3 or TRBV12-4 to TRBJ2-1; 13 bases agree with TRBD2. This CDR3 contains 15 residues. V lost 3 bases, J lost 5 bases, and 1 base stayed unmatched. The CDR3: CASSFGTSGNNEQFF. The DNA of the CDR3 is TGTGCCAGCAGTTTTGGGACTAGCGGGAACAATGAGCAGTTCTTC.

The chain joins TRBV4-1 to TRBJ2-7; D is possibly TRBD1 (8 bases). The CDR3 consists of 14 residues. Germline values: CDR1 MGHRA, CDR2 YSYEKL. The germline V and J ends were trimmed by 6 bases and 5 bases, with 17 bases remaining between them. CDR3 sequence: CASSGEGQVNEQYF. The CDR3 nucleotides read TGCGCCAGCAGTGGGGAGGGACAGGTCAACGAGCAGTACTTC.

This clonotype was observed a handful of times. V usage is TRBV6-1 and J usage is TRBJ2-2; 12 bases map to TRBD1. This CDR3 is built from 16 residues. Germline V gene lookup returns CDR1 MNHNS and CDR2 SASEGT. The junction had 8 bases not matched to a gene; V was cut back by 6 bases and J by 6 bases. CDR3 nucleotides: TGTGCCAGCAGGAGAAGCGGGACAGGGGGCCCCGGGGAGCTGTTTTTT. Amino acids: CASRRSGTGGPGELFF.

This chain connects TRBV29-1 to TRBJ1-1; D not certain. V shed 4 bases and J shed 1 base, with 22 bases lying between them. Per germline, CDR1 SQVTM and CDR2 ANQGSEA. This CDR3 is built from 17 residues. The CDR3 spells CSVAHRFGQAANTEAFF. CDR3 DNA sequence: TGCAGCGTTGCCCACCGCTTTGGGCAGGCCGCGAACACTGAAGCTTTCTTT. The whole variable domain, remainder taken from reference TRBV29-1 and TRBJ1-1, is SAVISQKPSRDICQRGTSLTIQCQVDSQVTMMFWYRQQPGQSLTLIATANQGSEATYESGFVIDKFPISRPNLTFSTLTVSNMSPEDSSIYLCSVAHRFGQAANTEAFFGQGTRLTVV.

The gene calls are TRBV5-5 and TRBJ2-3, with D possibly TRBD2 on 7 matching bases. The CDR3 loop spans 14 amino acids. Trimming removed 5 bases from V and 6 bases from J, with 16 bases in between. CDR1 SGHKS and CDR2 YYEKEE come from the germline V gene (reference sequence). CDR3 bases: TGTGCCAGCAGGTTCGAGGGGGGAGGGGATACGCAGTATTTT. This sequence encodes CASRFEGGGDTQYF.

This clonotype was seen a handful of times. The chain recombines TRBV20-1 with TRBJ2-1; TRBD2 matches at 9 bases. Per the germline V gene, CDR1 is DFQATT and CDR2 is SNEGSKA (reference sequence). CDR3 length: 15 amino acids. Unmatched junction bases numbered 7, after V lost 3 bases and J lost 4 bases. CDR3: CSASRISGGYNEQFF. The CDR3 DNA is TGCAGTGCTAGTAGAATCAGCGGGGGGTACAATGAGCAGTTCTTC.

The chain couples TRBV28 to TRBJ2-7; 13 bases are a match to TRBD2. Trimming removed 10 bases from V and 13 bases from J; junction bases left unmatched: 16. Germline V gives CDR1 MDHEN, CDR2 SYDVKM. This CDR3 comprises 14 residues. CDR3 loop: CATERGLAGTEEYF. CDR3 coding DNA: TGTGCCACCGAAAGGGGACTAGCGGGGACGGAAGAATACTTC. Using reference TRBV28 and TRBJ2-7 for the parts outside the CDR3, the full variable domain is DVKVTQSSRYLVKRTGEKVFLECVQDMDHENMFWYRQDPGLGLRLIYFSYDVKMKEKGDIPEGYSVSREKKERFSLILESASTNQTSMYLCATERGLAGTEEYFGPGTRLTVT.

This clonotype has just a few counts. The CDR3 DNA is TGCGCCAGCAGCTTGGCGAAGGGGTCATACCAATACAATGAGCAGTTCTTC. Translation: CASSLAKGSYQYNEQFF. V usage is TRBV5-1 and J usage is TRBJ2-1, with D perhaps matching TRBD1 (5 bases). The CDR3 runs to 17 residues. Trimming stripped 0 bases from V and 4 bases from J, with 17 bases between. Germline values: CDR1 SGHRS, CDR2 YFSETQ.

This clonotype has a count of ten or more. The J gene is TRBJ1-6, the V gene TRBV12-3 or TRBV12-4; no clear D gene. CDR3 length: 14 residues. V shed 3 bases and J shed 6 bases, with 9 bases lying between them. CDR3 amino acids: CASSLARSNSPLHF. DNA for the CDR3: TGTGCCAGCAGTTTGGCGCGGAGTAATTCACCCCTCCACTTT.

This clonotype was recorded a few times. The chain has TRBV11-2 and TRBJ2-3, with a weak D call TRBD2 (5 bases). Looked up from germline, CDR1 is SGHAT and CDR2 is FQNNGV. Trimming took off 1 base at V and 2 bases at J, with 19 bases between the two ends. The CDR3 length is 18 residues. CDR3 region: CASSLVAARERFTDTQYF. CDR3 DNA: TGTGCCAGCAGCTTAGTGGCTGCGCGCGAGCGGTTCACAGATACGCAGTATTTT. Full variable domain (remainder filled in from reference TRBV11-2 and TRBJ2-3): EAGVAQSPRYKIIEKRQSVAFWCNPISGHATLYWYQQILGQGPKLLIQFQNNGVVDDSQLPKDRFSAERLKGVDSTLKIQPAKLEDSAVYLCASSLVAARERFTDTQYFGPGTRLTVL.

The DNA for the CDR3 is TGCGCCAGCAGCGGACCGGGGGAGAGCACAGATACGCAGTATTTT. Protein product: CASSGPGESTDTQYF. The rearrangement links TRBV5-1 to TRBJ2-3; a possible D gene is TRBD2 (6 bases). V shed 4 bases and J shed 0 bases, with 12 bases lying between them. CDR3 size: 15 residues. Germline-derived CDR1 and CDR2 are SGHRS and YFSETQ.

This clonotype appeared a few times. The chain uses TRBV7-2 and TRBJ2-7; weak D call: TRBD1 (5 bases). Germline V CDR1 and CDR2: SGHTA, FQGNSA. The CDR3 covers 12 residues. Trimming pared 3 bases from V and 7 bases from J, leaving 10 bases between. As DNA, the CDR3 is TGTGCCAGCAGCTTTTTGCAGGGAGAGCAGTACGTC. Amino acids: CASSFLQGEQYV.

This clonotype was seen many times. The chain has TRBV20-1 and TRBJ2-4; D is uncertain. Per the germline V gene, CDR1 is DFQATT and CDR2 is SNEGSKA (reference sequence). CDR3 length equals 13 residues. Between the trimmed V and J ends, which lost 1 base and 8 bases, there was a span of 12 bases. In nucleotides, the CDR3 is TGCAGTGCTAGAGGAGGTAGTGGGGACATTCAGTACTTC. It specifies CSARGGSGDIQYF.

This sequence joins TRBV14 and TRBJ2-1; possible D gene TRBD2, 6 bases. The CDR3 consists of 14 residues. Germline values: CDR1 SGHDN, CDR2 FVKESK. Between the trimmed V and J ends, which lost 5 bases and 1 base, there was a span of 9 bases. The chain's CDR3 is CASSKTRSYNEQFF. The CDR3 nucleotides read TGTGCCAGCAGCAAGACTAGGTCCTACAATGAGCAGTTCTTC.

The table lists this clonotype with many counts. The gene calls are TRBV3-1 and TRBJ1-2; D remains ambiguous. This CDR3 contains 13 residues. The germline CDR1 and CDR2 sequences are LGHDT and YNNKEL (reference sequence). V was clipped by 0 bases and J by 8 bases, with 10 bases between them. In nucleotides, the CDR3 is TGTGCCAGCAGCCAAGAGGCTTTTTTGGGCTACACCTTC. Translated: CASSQEAFLGYTF.

The rearrangement links TRBV25-1 to TRBJ2-7; D might be TRBD2 (6 bases). V was cut by 5 bases and J by 4 bases, with 15 bases left in between. CDR1 is MGHDK, CDR2 SYGVNS, per germline. CDR3 length: 14 residues. The CDR3, as DNA: TGTGCCAGCAGTTTATCGGGAGCTCCTTACGAGCAGTACTTC. Its protein product is CASSLSGAPYEQYF.

The V and J genes are TRBV20-1 and TRBJ1-1; D gene ambiguous. Per the germline V gene, CDR1 is DFQATT and CDR2 is SNEGSKA (reference sequence). With 1 base removed from V and 14 bases from J, the gap between germline ends came to 17 bases. This CDR3 comprises 12 residues. The CDR3 region is CSARGVFPKRFF. For the CDR3, the DNA is TGCAGTGCTAGAGGCGTTTTTCCTAAGCGGTTCTTT.

This clonotype was seen a handful of times. This may come from a read error, since a much larger clone is one base off. The rearrangement joins TRBV20-1 to TRBJ2-3; D may be TRBD1 (6 bases). Trimming stripped 8 bases from V and 4 bases from J, with 19 bases between. This CDR3 contains 14 residues. CDR1 is DFQATT, CDR2 SNEGSKA, per germline (reference sequence). As DNA, the CDR3 is TGCAGTATGGTGGGGGCCCTTTTGGCAGATACGCAGTATTTT. As protein: CSMVGALLADTQYF.

The rearrangement links TRBV25-1 to TRBJ2-1, with 9 bases identical to TRBD2. V trimming: 5 bases; J trimming: 8 bases; junction bases outside the gene matches: 7. Germline V gives CDR1 MGHDK, CDR2 SYGVNS. The CDR3 length is 14 residues. CDR3 protein: CASSKSSGTDEQFF. The CDR3 DNA follows: TGTGCCAGCAGTAAGTCTAGCGGGACGGATGAGCAGTTCTTC. Complete variable domain (other parts from reference TRBV25-1 and TRBJ2-1): EADIYQTPRYLVIGTGKKITLECSQTMGHDKMYWYQQDPGMELHLIHYSYGVNSTEKGDLSSESTVSRIRTEHFPLTLESARPSHTSQYLCASSKSSGTDEQFFGPGTRLTVL.

This clonotype was seen a single time. The V call is TRBV2, the J call TRBJ1-2; 8 bases align to TRBD1. With 6 bases clipped from V and 3 bases from J, the junction kept 18 bases outside the gene matches. Germline-derived CDR1 and CDR2 are SNHLY and FYNNEI. The CDR3 runs 18 residues. Written as DNA, the CDR3 is TGTGCCAGCAGCCTGCCCGGGACAGGTCGGGCAGGGGACTATGGCTACACCTTC. As protein: CASSLPGTGRAGDYGYTF.

This clonotype was seen ten or more times. The rearrangement joins TRBV12-3 or TRBV12-4 to TRBJ1-2; the D is unclear. This CDR3 comprises 12 residues. The ends were cut back, 3 bases at V and 5 bases at J, with 7 bases in the middle. The CDR3 DNA is TGTGCCAGCAGTTTGGGTCCATATGGCTACACCTTC. Amino acids: CASSLGPYGYTF.

The sample holds a few counts of this clonotype. This chain links TRBV20-1 with TRBJ2-1; 8 positions match TRBD2. After removal of 0 bases from V and 14 bases from J, the junction contained 9 bases not matched to a gene. The germline V gene encodes CDR1 DFQATT and CDR2 SNEGSKA (reference sequence). The CDR3 covers 13 residues. The DNA for the CDR3 is TGCAGTGCTAGAGATAGTGTCAGCGGGAGAGAGTTCTTC. It is translated as CSARDSVSGREFF.

The V and J genes are TRBV29-1 and TRBJ1-1; weak D call: TRBD1 (5 bases). V was shortened by 2 bases and J by 1 base, with 11 bases between the two germline ends. CDR1 is SQVTM and CDR2 is ANQGSEA in the germline V gene. The CDR3 totals 14 residues. The CDR3 loop is CSVEILGENTEAFF. As DNA, the CDR3 is TGCAGCGTTGAAATTTTGGGGGAGAACACTGAAGCTTTCTTT. The full variable domain, in which reference TRBV29-1 and TRBJ1-1 provide the parts outside the CDR3, is SAVISQKPSRDICQRGTSLTIQCQVDSQVTMMFWYRQQPGQSLTLIATANQGSEATYESGFVIDKFPISRPNLTFSTLTVSNMSPEDSSIYLCSVEILGENTEAFFGQGTRLTVV.

The gene calls are TRBV13 and TRBJ1-1; D unresolved. This CDR3 has 14 amino acids. Per germline, CDR1 PRHDT and CDR2 FYEKMQ (reference sequence). V was shortened by 6 bases and J by 2 bases, with 13 bases between the two germline ends. The CDR3: CASSTLEGNTEAFF. CDR3 DNA: TGTGCCAGCAGTACCCTAGAGGGCAACACTGAAGCTTTCTTT.

This clonotype was picked up many times. CDR3 region: CASSLVTSGRWDTGELFF. The CDR3 DNA sequence: TGTGCCAGCAGCTTGGTGACTAGCGGGAGATGGGACACCGGGGAGCTGTTTTTT. V is TRBV5-6 and J is TRBJ2-2; 12 bases match TRBD2. V gave up 0 bases and J gave up 3 bases; unmatched junction bases: 6. Germline loops: CDR1 SGHDT, CDR2 YYEEEE. CDR3 length: 18 amino acids.

A few counts support this clonotype. The chain has TRBV28 and TRBJ2-5; possible D gene TRBD1, 6 bases. Germline V gene data show CDR1 as MDHEN and CDR2 as SYDVKM. The CDR3 runs to 15 residues. V shed 4 bases and J shed 4 bases, with 16 bases lying between them. CDR3 residues: CASSSPDRATETQYF. CDR3 nucleotide sequence: TGTGCCAGCAGTTCCCCGGACAGAGCGACAGAGACCCAGTACTTC.

V is TRBV24-1 and J is TRBJ2-1, with 9 bases matching TRBD1. V gave up 3 bases and J gave up 4 bases; unmatched junction bases: 12. The CDR3 sequence is 18 residues long. The germline CDR1 and CDR2 sequences are KGHDR and SFDVKD. The CDR3 nucleotides read TGTGCCACCAGTGATATACCGGGACAGGGAATTTCATACAATGAGCAGTTCTTC. Protein: CATSDIPGQGISYNEQFF.